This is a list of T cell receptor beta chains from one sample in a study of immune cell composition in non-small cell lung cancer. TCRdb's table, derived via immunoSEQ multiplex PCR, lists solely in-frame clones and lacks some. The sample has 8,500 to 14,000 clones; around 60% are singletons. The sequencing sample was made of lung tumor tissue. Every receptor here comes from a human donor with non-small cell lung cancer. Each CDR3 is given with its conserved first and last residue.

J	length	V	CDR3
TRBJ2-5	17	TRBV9	CASSVGSGAFPQETQYF
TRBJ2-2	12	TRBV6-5	CASTRPTGELFF
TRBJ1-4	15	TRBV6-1	CASSRQFATNEKLFF
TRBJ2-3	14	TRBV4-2	CASSQVRDSDTQYF
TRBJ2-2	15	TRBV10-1	CASSERRANTGELFF
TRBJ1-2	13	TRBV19	CASRVGARYGYTF
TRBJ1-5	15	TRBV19	CASSIPWRANQPQHF
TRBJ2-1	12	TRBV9	CASSGYSGEQFF
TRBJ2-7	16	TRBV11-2	CASSPPGLAGAGEQYF
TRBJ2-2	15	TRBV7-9	CASSLMDREDGELFF
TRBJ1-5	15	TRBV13	CASSKRTESNQPQHF
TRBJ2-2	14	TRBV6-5	CASSHGTATGELFF
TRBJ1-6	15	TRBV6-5	CASSYSRQLNSPLHF
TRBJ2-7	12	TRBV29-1	CSVAVGGREQYF
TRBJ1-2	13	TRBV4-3	CASSRDTNYGYTF
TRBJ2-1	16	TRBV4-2	CASSQGVSGTYNEQFF
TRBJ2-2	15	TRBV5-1	CASRVQGANTGELFF
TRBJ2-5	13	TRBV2	CASHRGYQETQYF
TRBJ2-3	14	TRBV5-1	CASSSTSETDTQYF
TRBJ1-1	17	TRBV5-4	CASSLDRVGIMNTEAFF
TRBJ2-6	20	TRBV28	CASSPVRGLAGVGGANVLTF
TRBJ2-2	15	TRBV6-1	CASSVPASPTGELFF
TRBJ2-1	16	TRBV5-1	CASSLAVLAGVNEQFF
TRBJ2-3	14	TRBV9	CASSSRGNTDTQYF
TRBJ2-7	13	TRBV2	CASNRGGAYEQYF
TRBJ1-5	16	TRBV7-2	CASSLEGTGGDQPQHF
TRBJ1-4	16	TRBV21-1	CASSFKGPGTNEKLFF
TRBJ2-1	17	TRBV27	CASSSRWGGGPGNEQFF
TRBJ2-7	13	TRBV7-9	CASSSGLFYEQYF
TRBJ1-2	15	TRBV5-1	CASSLSLSVADGYTF
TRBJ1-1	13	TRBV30	CAWSGTGRAEAFF
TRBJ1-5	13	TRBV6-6	CASSDRGPQPQHF
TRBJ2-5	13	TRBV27	CASSFVIGETQYF
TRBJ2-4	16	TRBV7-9	CASSSPAGVAKNIQYF
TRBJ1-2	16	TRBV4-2	CASSRTRDNTVHGYTF
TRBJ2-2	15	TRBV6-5	CASSNRLAGDGELFF
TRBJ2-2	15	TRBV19	CASSTGGAGAGELFF
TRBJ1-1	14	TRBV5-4	CASSRTGLNTEAFF
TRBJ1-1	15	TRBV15	CATSRGGLLATEAFF
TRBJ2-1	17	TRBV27	CASSFPTTSGTINEQFF
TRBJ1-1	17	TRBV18	CASSPRGKGTAHTEAFF
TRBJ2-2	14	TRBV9	CASSTVGGYGELFF
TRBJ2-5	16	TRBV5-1	CASSSFTTSGEETQYF
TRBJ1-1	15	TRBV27	CASSSGLLMNTEAFF
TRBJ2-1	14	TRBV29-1	CSVAKTRWGGEQFF